This T cell receptor (beta chain) was profiled in a study of CD8 T cells in Susac syndrome. The authors reverse transcribed about 0.45 to 1 ug RNA with random hexamers. With immunoSEQ multiplex PCR, TCR beta CDR3 was amplified across 54 Vbeta and 13 Jbeta. TCRdb passed the immunoSEQ multiplex PCR reads through MiXCR, listing each CDR3 protein once. The sample consists of approximately 190,000 distinct CDR3 sequences, over 90% of them appearing once. Germline CDR1 reads SEHNR; CDR2 reads FQNEAQ (reference sequence). Losses at the gene ends were 5 bases for V and 5 bases for J; bases not matched to a gene: 10. CDR3 length: 16 residues. While CD8+ and CD4+ T cells were isolated negatively, TEMRA cells were enriched by FACS.

This clonotype originated in a human donor with Susac syndrome. The chain joins TRBV7-9 to TRBJ2-1; 9 bases are shared with TRBD2. Specimen: CD8+ T cells from PBMCs. Written as DNA, the CDR3 is TGTGCCAGCAGCCATATAGCGGGGGAAAAAGACAATGAGCAGTTCTTC. Its protein product is CASSHIAGEKDNEQFF.